This T cell receptor beta chain derives from a study of human T cells and chemical hapten exposure (dated by TCRdb to the early 2020s). Describing the broader study: For sensitization, 2% DPC in acetone was applied to a 2 cm by 2 cm area of upper inner arm skin. Throughout the study period of around 24 weeks, patients also received therapeutic DPC doses to the scalp every week. Patch testing on the upper back used Finn chambers containing 0.01% DPC, with scoring done after 6 days according to International Contact Dermatitis Research Group standards. Alopecia areata with under or over 50% scalp involvement, alopecia totalis and alopecia universalis were represented in the patient cohort, which was mostly female. Libraries were pooled for sequencing, and variation in per-sample TCR yields was attributed mainly to small differences in library volumes within the pool. In alopecia patients, the study followed how the peripheral blood TCR repertoire changed in vivo over primary and secondary sensitization to diphenylcyclopropenone (DPC), a hapten. Blood samples were taken from patients before sensitization (week 0) and at 2, 6 and about 24 weeks after DPC sensitization. Roughly 30 alopecia patients provided blood for TCR sequencing at one to four time points (pre-sensitization, 2, 6 and 24 weeks). Overall study outcomes, separate from this receptor: Repeated subsampling changed both the strength of the expansion versus patch-test correlation and the threshold at which that correlation became significant. DPC sensitization did not change how many TCRs were above 1 in 1000 frequency, and no evidence was found of alterations in global repertoire structure. Because all patients had alopecia, a presumed autoimmune disease, the immune response of the patients might differ from that of healthy individuals. Patch test score correlated positively with the number of PT1 expanded TCRs, reaching significance at thresholds 8, 16 and 32 but not at 4. Significantly more large CDR3 similarity clusters were formed by expanded TCRs than by pre-sensitization or healthy control sets, consistent with antigen-driven responses.

With regard to this clonotype: Its antigen target is currently unknown. The sample holds no much larger clone one base away, and base qualities are not on file.

From cysteine to phenylalanine, the CDR3 is 17 amino acids long. The retained sequence is limited to the CDR3, 51 bases, with the frame set at the first base. Sequences SNHLY (CDR1) and FYNNEI (CDR2) are obtained from the germline V gene. Ends trimmed: V by 4 bases, J by 0 bases; bases unmatched to a gene: 6. Per the publication, the time point label means: patch test 1, 2 weeks after DPC sensitization. The intended sense of this specimen's treatment or condition label: therapeutic diphenylcyclopropenone sensitization with weekly scalp DPC. Blood at each patch-test visit was drawn before the patch test was applied. Eligible patients were aged 18 to 70, diagnosed with alopecia, deemed suitable for DPC therapy, and excluded if pregnant. Unfractionated whole blood was collected in Tempus Blood RNA tubes, and total RNA was extracted from that blood. The library came from RACE. Reads for this sample came from a NextSeq 500. Library preparation attached unique molecular identifiers to individual cDNA molecules for quantitative, reproducible TCR counting. For every blood RNA sample, sequencing covered both the TCR alpha and TCR beta chains. Under the source paper's analysis protocol: A median of about 89,000 TCRs per sample was observed, with a range of roughly 20,000 to 700,000. V, J and CDR3 annotation of the TCR reads was carried out using the Decombinator software suite. To make PS versus PT1 abundance plots, every sample was subsampled to the same number of TCRs (28,000). TCRs were defined as expanded if absent before sensitization and observed at least eight times at the 2-week time point. TCRdb itself trimmed the public reads at Q25 with fastp, ran MiXCR and retained productive beta chains. Identical CDR3 protein sequences are pooled into one entry, listed with their most common genes and DNA. The V and J calls here are based on TCRdb, not the publication. The sample table lists some 180,000 distinct CDR3 sequences, around 22% of them with a count of one. The ten largest clonotypes hold under 7.5% of the sample.

The sample consisted of whole blood, taken in connection with sensitization to the hapten diphenylcyclopropenone (DPC). The origin of this receptor is a woman between 50 and 59 years old with alopecia areata. Some clones in this sample may be carry-over from other donors' samples. The chain is assembled from TRBV2 and TRBJ2-1, and 10 junctional nucleotides match TRBD2. The DNA is as follows: TGTGCCAGCAGTGCGACTAGCGGGCTCCTCTCCTACAATGAGCAGTTCTTC. Its translation is CASSATSGLLSYNEQFF.